This T cell receptor beta chain was retrieved from a study of human T cells and chemical hapten exposure. One entry per CDR3 protein results from TCRdb running MiXCR on the RACE reads. This table has about 98,000 distinct CDR3 sequences, approximately 11% appearing once. The time point is: pre-sensitization, week 0. Treatment in this sample: therapeutic diphenylcyclopropenone sensitization with weekly scalp DPC. V lost 4 bases, J lost 0 bases, and 20 bases lay in between. The length of the CDR3 is 18 residues. This clonotype was found many times. This chain links TRBV12-3 or TRBV12-4 with TRBJ2-3; D is possibly TRBD1 (7 bases). The starting material was whole blood, obtained in connection with sensitization to the hapten diphenylcyclopropenone (DPC). The TCR comes from an older woman with alopecia areata. Some clones in this sample may be carry-over from other donors' samples. The CDR3 DNA is TGTGCCAGCAGTTCCCCCCTTTGGACAGGACTAAGCACAGATACGCAGTATTTT. Protein: CASSSPLWTGLSTDTQYF.